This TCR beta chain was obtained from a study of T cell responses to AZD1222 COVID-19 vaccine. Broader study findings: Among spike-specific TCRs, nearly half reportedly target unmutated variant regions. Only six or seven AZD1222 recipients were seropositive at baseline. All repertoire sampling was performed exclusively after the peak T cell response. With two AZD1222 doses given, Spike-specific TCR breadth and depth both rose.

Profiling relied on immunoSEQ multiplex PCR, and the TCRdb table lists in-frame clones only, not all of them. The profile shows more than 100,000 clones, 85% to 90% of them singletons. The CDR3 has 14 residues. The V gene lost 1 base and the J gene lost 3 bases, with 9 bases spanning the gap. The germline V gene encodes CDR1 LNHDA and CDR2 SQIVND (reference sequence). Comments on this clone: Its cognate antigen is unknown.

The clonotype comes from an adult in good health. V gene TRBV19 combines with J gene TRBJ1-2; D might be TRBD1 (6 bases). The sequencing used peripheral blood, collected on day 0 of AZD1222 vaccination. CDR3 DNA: TGTGCCAGTAGTATAGTGGACAGCGACTATGGCTACACCTTC. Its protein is CASSIVDSDYGYTF.